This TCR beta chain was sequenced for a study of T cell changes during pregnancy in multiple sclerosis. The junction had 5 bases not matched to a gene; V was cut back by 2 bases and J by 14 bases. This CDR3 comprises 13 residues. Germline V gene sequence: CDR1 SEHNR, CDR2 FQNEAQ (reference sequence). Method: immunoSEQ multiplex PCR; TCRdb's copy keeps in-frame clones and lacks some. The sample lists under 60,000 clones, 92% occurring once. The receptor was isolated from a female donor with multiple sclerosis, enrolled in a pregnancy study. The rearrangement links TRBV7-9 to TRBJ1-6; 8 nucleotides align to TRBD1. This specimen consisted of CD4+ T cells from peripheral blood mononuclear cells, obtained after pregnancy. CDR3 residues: CASSLMQGAALHF. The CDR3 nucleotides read TGTGCCAGCAGCTTAATGCAGGGGGCAGCCCTCCACTTT.